This T cell receptor beta chain was recorded in a study of T cells in Graves' hyperthyroidism and ophthalmopathy. Germline CDR1 and CDR2: SGHTA and FQGNSA. Trimming removed 4 bases from V and 4 bases from J, with 8 bases in between. The CDR3 has 12 amino acids. Researchers amplified the TCR beta CDR3 regions from RNA transcripts. The HTBI primer set served for first-round RT-PCR of the TCR CDR3. TCRdb independently ran MiXCR on the multiplex PCR reads; one entry per CDR3 protein. The data hold 450,000 to 700,000 distinct CDR3 sequences, with about 45% observed a single time. This clonotype was observed a single time.

The rearrangement uses TRBV7-2 and TRBJ2-7, with D maybe TRBD2 (6 bases). Sequenced: peripheral blood or thyroid tissue (not recorded which). This receptor was identified in an adult woman with Graves' disease, either hyperthyroidism or ophthalmopathy (not recorded which). The CDR3 region is CASSWGEYEQYF. CDR3 DNA: TGTGCCAGCAGCTGGGGGGAGTACGAGCAGTACTTC. Filled out from reference TRBV7-2 and TRBJ2-7, the complete variable domain reads GAGVSQSPSNKVTEKGKDVELRCDPISGHTALYWYRQSLGQGLEFLIYFQGNSAPDKSGLPSDRFSAERTGGSVSTLTIQRTQQEDSAVYLCASSWGEYEQYFGPGTRLTVT.